The present entry profiles one T cell receptor beta chain with its context. Its antigen remains unidentified. The V and J ends lost 0 bases and 7 bases respectively, with 12 bases between them. The CDR3 runs to 13 residues. The V gene's germline CDR1 is GTSNPN and CDR2 SVGIG (reference sequence). The data are from a study of molecular identifiers for immune sequencing clone quantification. Study background: Four of five RNA aliquots from approximately 20,000 or 98,000 naive CD8 T cells were sequenced. General study points: Identical barcode-sharing TCR molecules could lead to underestimated sizes for highly expanded clones. Clones above 20 RNA copies contained over 97% of effector molecules but under 1% of naive ones.

With listed TCR primers and previously described methods, bulk TCR libraries were prepared. TCRdb re-called the PCR reads with MiXCR, one entry per CDR3 protein. The sample contains about 640,000 distinct CDR3 sequences, about 20% of which appear only once. J is TRBJ1-1 and V is TRBV30; maybe TRBD1 (5 bases). The sequence was obtained from a human donor in good health. Some libraries in this study had Jurkat cell RNA spiked in. Material: naive CD8+ T cells from blood, with Jurkat cell RNA spiked in. Subset indicated: FACS-sorted CD8+CD4-CCR7+CD45RA+ naive T cells. The CDR3 DNA reads as TGTGCCTGGAGTGTACTTCTAAGGGGTGAAGCTTTCTTT. Translated: CAWSVLLRGEAFF.